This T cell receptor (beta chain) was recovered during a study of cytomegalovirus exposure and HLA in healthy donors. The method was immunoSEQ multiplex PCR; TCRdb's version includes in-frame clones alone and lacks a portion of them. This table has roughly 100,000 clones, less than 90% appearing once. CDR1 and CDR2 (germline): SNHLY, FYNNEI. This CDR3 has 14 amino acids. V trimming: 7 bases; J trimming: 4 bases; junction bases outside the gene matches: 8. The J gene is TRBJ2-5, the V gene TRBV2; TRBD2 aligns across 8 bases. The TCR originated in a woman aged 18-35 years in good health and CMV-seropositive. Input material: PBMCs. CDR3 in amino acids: CASTRGGVSETQYF. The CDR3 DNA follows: TGTGCCAGCACCCGGGGGGGGGTTTCAGAGACCCAGTACTTC. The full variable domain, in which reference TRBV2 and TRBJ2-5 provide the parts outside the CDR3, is EPEVTQTPSHQVTQMGQEVILRCVPISNHLYFYWYRQILGQKVEFLVSFYNNEISEKSEIFDDQFSVERPDGSNFTLKIRSTKLEDSAMYFCASTRGGVSETQYFGPGTRLLVL.